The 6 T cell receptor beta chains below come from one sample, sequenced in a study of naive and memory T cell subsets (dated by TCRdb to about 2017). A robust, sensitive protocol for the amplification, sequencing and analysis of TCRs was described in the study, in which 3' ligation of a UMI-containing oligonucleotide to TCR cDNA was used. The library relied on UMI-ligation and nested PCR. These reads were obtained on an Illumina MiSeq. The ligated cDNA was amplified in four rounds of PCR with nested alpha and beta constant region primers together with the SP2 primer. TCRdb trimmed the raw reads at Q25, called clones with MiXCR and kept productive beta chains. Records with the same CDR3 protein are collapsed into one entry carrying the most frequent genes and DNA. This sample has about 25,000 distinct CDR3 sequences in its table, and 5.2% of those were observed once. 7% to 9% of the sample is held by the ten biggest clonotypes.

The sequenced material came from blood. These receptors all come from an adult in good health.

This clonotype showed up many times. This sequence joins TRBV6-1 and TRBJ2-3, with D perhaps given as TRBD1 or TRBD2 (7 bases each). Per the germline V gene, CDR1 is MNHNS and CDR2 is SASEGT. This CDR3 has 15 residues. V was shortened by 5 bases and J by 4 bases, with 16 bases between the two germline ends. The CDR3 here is CASSRGGGDADTQYF. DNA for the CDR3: TGTGCCAGCAGTCGGGGAGGGGGCGACGCAGATACGCAGTATTTT.

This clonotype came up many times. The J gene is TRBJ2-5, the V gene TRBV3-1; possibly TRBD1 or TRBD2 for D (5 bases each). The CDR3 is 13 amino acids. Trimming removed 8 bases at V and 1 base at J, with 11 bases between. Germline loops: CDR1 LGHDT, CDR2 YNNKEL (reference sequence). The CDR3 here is CASGDGTQETQYF. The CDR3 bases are TGTGCCAGCGGGGACGGCACCCAAGAGACCCAGTACTTC.

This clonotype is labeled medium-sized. CDR3 nucleotides: TGTGCCAGCAGTGAAGACAGGGGGAGGGAGACCCAGTACTTC. Its protein product is CASSEDRGRETQYF. The rearrangement links TRBV2 to TRBJ2-5; 8 bases map to TRBD1. The germline gives CDR1 SNHLY, CDR2 FYNNEI. This CDR3 has 14 residues. V was pared by 1 base and J by 5 bases, with 3 bases of the junction left unmatched.

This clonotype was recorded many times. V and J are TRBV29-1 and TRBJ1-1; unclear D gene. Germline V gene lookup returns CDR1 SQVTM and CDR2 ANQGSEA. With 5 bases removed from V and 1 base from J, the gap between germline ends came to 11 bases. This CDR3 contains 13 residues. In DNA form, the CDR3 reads TGCAGCGTTCAACCGAATCAGAACACTGAAGCTTTCTTT. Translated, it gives CSVQPNQNTEAFF.

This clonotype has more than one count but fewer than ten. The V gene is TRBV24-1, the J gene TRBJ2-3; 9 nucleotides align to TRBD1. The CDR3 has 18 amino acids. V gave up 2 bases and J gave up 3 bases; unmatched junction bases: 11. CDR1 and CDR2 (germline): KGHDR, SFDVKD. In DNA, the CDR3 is TGTGCCACCAGTGATTGGGGGGGGAAGGACAGGGGAACAGATACGCAGTATTTT. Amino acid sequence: CATSDWGGKDRGTDTQYF.

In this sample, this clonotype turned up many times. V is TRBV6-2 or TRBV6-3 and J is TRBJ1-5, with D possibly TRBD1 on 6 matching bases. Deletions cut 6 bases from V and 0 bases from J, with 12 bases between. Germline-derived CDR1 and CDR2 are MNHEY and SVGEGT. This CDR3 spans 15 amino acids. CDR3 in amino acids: CASSPDRYSNQPQHF. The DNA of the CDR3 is TGTGCCAGCAGCCCCGACAGGTATAGCAATCAGCCCCAGCATTTT.